The 13 T cell receptor beta chains below come from one sample, sequenced in a study of cytomegalovirus exposure and HLA in healthy donors. PCR was performed using 60 Vbeta and 13 Jbeta primers. Some clones are missing from TCRdb's copy, which holds only in-frame ones; the method was immunoSEQ multiplex PCR. This sample has about 190,000 clones, with under 85% found just once. Sample: PBMCs. These receptors were collected from a man aged 50 to 59 in good health and CMV-seronegative.

The gene calls are TRBV5-6 and TRBJ2-7; TRBD2 agrees at 7 bases. CDR1 SGHDT and CDR2 YYEEEE come from the germline V gene. The ends lost 5 bases at V and 2 bases at J; junction bases unmatched: 10. This CDR3 has 15 residues. The CDR3 spells CASSPAGDSTYEQYF. The CDR3 bases are TGTGCCAGCAGTCCGGCGGGGGACTCGACCTACGAGCAGTACTTC.

The J gene is TRBJ2-1, the V gene TRBV4-3, with 9 positions matching TRBD1. Germline V CDR1 and CDR2: LGHNA, YSLEER. Unmatched junction bases numbered 4, after V lost 2 bases and J lost 2 bases. The CDR3 has 16 amino acids. This CDR3 is CASSQYRGLTYNEQFF. DNA of the CDR3: TGCGCCAGCAGCCAATACAGGGGGCTTACCTACAATGAGCAGTTCTTC.

The V and J genes are TRBV19 and TRBJ1-1; 8 nucleotides match TRBD1. The CDR3 covers 15 residues. CDR1 is LNHDA and CDR2 is SQIVND in the germline V gene (reference sequence). J lost 1 base, V lost 6 bases, and 7 bases had no gene match. CDR3 nucleotides: TGTGCCAGTAGCCTCGGACAGGGTCCGAACACTGAAGCTTTCTTT. Protein product: CASSLGQGPNTEAFF. The entire variable domain, with the rest obtained from reference TRBV19 and TRBJ1-1, is as follows: DGGITQSPKYLFRKEGQNVTLSCEQNLNHDAMYWYRQDPGQGLRLIYYSQIVNDFQKGDIAEGYSVSREKKESFPLTVTSAQKNPTAFYLCASSLGQGPNTEAFFGQGTRLTVV.

This clone was observed once. The chain links TRBV9 to TRBJ2-3; D may be TRBD1 (5 bases). V was pared by 1 base and J by 0 bases, with 12 bases between. Germline CDR1 reads SGDLS; CDR2 reads YYNGEE. The CDR3 sequence is 16 residues long. CDR3 sequence reads: CASSVIGDVSTDTQYF. CDR3 in DNA: TGTGCCAGCAGCGTAATAGGGGATGTTAGCACAGATACGCAGTATTTT.

The chain couples TRBV28 to TRBJ1-2; 12 nucleotides match TRBD1. Germline-derived CDR1 and CDR2 are MDHEN and SYDVKM. Trimming at V came to 7 bases and at J to 4 bases, leaving 4 bases not matched to a gene. The CDR3 has 14 residues. CDR3 in amino acids: CASNPGQGAYGYTF. The CDR3 DNA reads as TGTGCCAGCAACCCGGGACAGGGGGCCTATGGCTACACCTTC.

The rearrangement joins TRBV18 to TRBJ2-3, with TRBD1 identical over 8 bases. Losses at the gene ends were 3 bases for V and 5 bases for J; bases not matched to a gene: 4. The germline CDR1 and CDR2 sequences are KGHSH and LQKENI. The CDR3 sequence is 14 residues long. The CDR3 nucleotides read TGTGCCAGCTCACCCAGGGGGCACGAAGATACGCAGTATTTT. It yields the protein CASSPRGHEDTQYF.

The chain recombines TRBV9 with TRBJ2-7; TRBD2 matches at 16 bases. The length of the CDR3 is 17 residues. Germline-derived CDR1 and CDR2 are SGDLS and YYNGEE. The trim removed 4 bases at V and 5 bases at J, leaving 9 bases unmatched. CDR3 sequence: CASSTSGTSGRVHEQYF. As DNA, the CDR3 is TGTGCCAGCAGCACCTCCGGGACTAGCGGGAGGGTGCACGAGCAGTACTTC. Full variable domain (missing parts from reference TRBV9 and TRBJ2-7): DSGVTQTPKHLITATGQRVTLRCSPRSGDLSVYWYQQSLDQGLQFLIQYYNGEERAKGNILERFSAQQFPDLHSELNLSSLELGDSALYFCASSTSGTSGRVHEQYFGPGTRLTVT.

This clone was seen more than once but under ten times. The chain is built from TRBV6-5 and TRBJ1-5, with D perhaps matching TRBD1 (5 bases). CDR1 and CDR2 from the germline V gene are MNHEY and SVGAGI. V was pared by 6 bases and J by 4 bases, with 10 bases between. CDR3 length equals 13 residues. This CDR3 is CASSRKGNQPQHF. The CDR3 DNA sequence: TGTGCCAGCAGCCGGAAGGGGAATCAGCCCCAGCATTTT.

The chain couples TRBV19 to TRBJ2-1; maybe TRBD2 (5 bases). This CDR3 comprises 14 residues. Per germline, CDR1 LNHDA and CDR2 SQIVND (reference sequence). The germline V and J ends were trimmed by 11 bases and 2 bases, with 16 bases remaining between them. CDR3 sequence reads: CAAAPRGPYNEQFF. CDR3 DNA sequence: TGTGCCGCAGCCCCTCGGGGTCCCTACAATGAGCAGTTCTTC.

The chain employs TRBV6-1 and TRBJ2-1; 8 nucleotides align to TRBD1. Per germline, CDR1 MNHNS and CDR2 SASEGT. Trimming at V came to 7 bases and at J to 4 bases, leaving 6 bases not matched to a gene. The CDR3 spans 14 residues. The CDR3 DNA is TGTGCCAGCATTCGGACAGGGTGGTACAATGAGCAGTTCTTC. Translation gives CASIRTGWYNEQFF.

The chain couples TRBV18 to TRBJ2-4; tentative D call: TRBD1 (6 bases). The germline V gene has CDR1 KGHSH and CDR2 LQKENI. Trimming left V 3 bases short and J 7 bases short, with 10 bases between. CDR3 length: 13 residues. CDR3 nucleotide sequence: TGTGCCAGCTCACCGGACAGCCGCAACATTCAGTACTTC. Translated, it gives CASSPDSRNIQYF.

CDR3 DNA: TGTGCCAGCAGCTACAACAGCTATGGCTACACCTTC. Its protein product is CASSYNSYGYTF. This chain links TRBV11-2 with TRBJ1-2; D unclear. Trimming took 4 bases from V and 4 from J, leaving 7 bases between them. There are 12 residues in the CDR3. Germline V CDR1 and CDR2: SGHAT, FQNNGV.

The CDR3 protein is CASSYPGGIGYTF. The DNA of the CDR3 is TGTGCCAGCAGCTACCCGGGGGGCATTGGCTACACCTTC. This chain connects TRBV7-2 to TRBJ1-2, with D possibly being TRBD1 (6 bases). CDR1 SGHTA and CDR2 FQGNSA come from the germline V gene. The CDR3 runs to 13 residues. V was cut by 4 bases and J by 7 bases, with 13 bases left in between.